Listed here is a single TCR beta chain. The germline gives CDR1 MDHEN, CDR2 SYDVKM. The CDR3 covers 14 residues. Trimming shortened V by 7 bases and J by 1 base, and 11 bases separated the two germline ends. TCRdb's table, derived via immunoSEQ multiplex PCR, lists solely in-frame clones and lacks some. The table has about 27,000 clones, less than 80% seen once. The sample belongs to a study of OX40 agonist ivuxolimab in advanced cancers. Looking at the study overall: Eligibility admitted prior anti-PD-1, anti-PD-L1 or anti-CTLA-4 therapy; around 38% had some.

Sequencing was performed on CD4+ or CD8+ T cells sorted from blood, taken in a trial of the OX40 agonist ivuxolimab. The rearrangement joins TRBV28 to TRBJ1-5; no reliable D call. This receptor was taken from an adult with an advanced solid tumor such as melanoma, head and neck, liver or kidney cancer. The CDR3 loop is CASKVDGSNQPQHF. Here the CDR3 DNA reads TGTGCCAGCAAAGTCGACGGAAGCAATCAGCCCCAGCATTTT.